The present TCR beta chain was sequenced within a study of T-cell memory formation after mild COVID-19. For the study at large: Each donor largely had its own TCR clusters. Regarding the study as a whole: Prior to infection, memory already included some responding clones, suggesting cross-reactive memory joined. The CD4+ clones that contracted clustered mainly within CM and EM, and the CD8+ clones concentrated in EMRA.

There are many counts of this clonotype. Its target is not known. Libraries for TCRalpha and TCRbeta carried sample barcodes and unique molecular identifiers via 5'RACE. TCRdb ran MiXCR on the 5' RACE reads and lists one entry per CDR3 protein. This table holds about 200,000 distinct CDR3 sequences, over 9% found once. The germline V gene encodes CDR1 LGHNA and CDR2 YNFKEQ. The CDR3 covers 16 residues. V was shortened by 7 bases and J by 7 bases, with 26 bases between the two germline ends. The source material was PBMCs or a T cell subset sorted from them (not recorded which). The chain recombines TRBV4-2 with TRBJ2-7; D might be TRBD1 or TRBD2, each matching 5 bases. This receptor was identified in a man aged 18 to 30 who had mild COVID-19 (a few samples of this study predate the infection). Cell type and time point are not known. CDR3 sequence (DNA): TGTGCCAGCACCCCCAGGTCGACAGACCCGAGGAGGGAGCAGTACTTC. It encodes CASTPRSTDPRREQYF.